The source of this T cell receptor beta chain is a study of blood T cell repertoires in COVID-19. Study processing details: Nucleated cell counts were estimated from reference gene primer amplification. Libraries were prepared by immunoSEQ multiplex PCR; TCRdb keeps only in-frame clonotypes and omits some of them. V, J and clone size are taken as reported in that table, and D and trimming were inferred from the DNA itself. The sample has some 200,000 clones; around 81% are singletons. Trimming at V came to 8 bases and at J to 2 bases, leaving 5 bases not matched to a gene. Germline CDR1 SNHLY, CDR2 FYNNEI. The CDR3 runs 14 residues.

Sequences were obtained from peripheral blood. This clonotype originated in a human donor with acute or convalescent COVID-19. The donor label of this sample is uncertain. The chain links TRBV2 to TRBJ1-3; 8 nucleotides match TRBD1. The CDR3: CASVWTGPGNTIYF. In DNA form, the CDR3 reads TGTGCCAGCGTATGGACAGGGCCTGGAAACACCATATATTTT.